This is a list of T cell receptor beta chains from one sample in a study of T cells after yellow fever vaccination. TCRdb re-called the 5' RACE reads through MiXCR, storing one row per CDR3 protein. Of tens of thousands of distinct CDR3 sequences listed, about 5.5% are singletons. Source: PBMCs, either bulk or a sorted T-cell subset (CD4+, CD8+, memory, or dextramer-sorted; not recorded which), taken 15 days after the yellow fever booster vaccination. The receptor set was obtained from a man aged 25-45 years who received the YFV17D yellow fever vaccine. The CDR3 runs from the conserved cysteine through the conserved F or W. A D gene is named only where the DNA matches it firmly. The size of a clone is reported for some rows only, either as once, few or many, or as a class for expanded clones.

V	J	size	D	CDR3	DNA
TRBV19	TRBJ1-2	many	-	CASKPSAPLGYTF	TGTGCCAGTAAGCCTTCAGCGCCCCTTGGCTACACCTTC
TRBV5-1	TRBJ2-2	many	-	CASSLAGANTGELFF	TGCGCCAGCAGCTTGGCGGGAGCGAACACCGGGGAGCTGTTTTTT
TRBV12-3/TRBV12-4	TRBJ1-2	many	-	CASSAGRSYGYTF	TGTGCCAGCAGTGCGGGCAGGTCCTATGGCTACACCTTC
TRBV30	TRBJ2-3	many	-	CAWSVWGRPSTDTQYF	TGTGCCTGGAGTGTTTGGGGGCGACCTAGCACAGATACGCAGTATTTT
TRBV27	TRBJ1-1	many	TRBD1	CASRLDRGHGEAFF	TGTGCCAGCAGACTGGACAGGGGGCATGGTGAAGCTTTCTTT
TRBV5-5	TRBJ2-3	many	-	CASSGLAEGVWSDTQYF	TGTGCCAGCAGCGGGTTAGCCGAGGGAGTGTGGTCAGATACGCAGTATTTT
TRBV6-1	TRBJ1-5	many	-	CASSPQTGQPQHF	TGTGCCAGCAGTCCCCAGACAGGCCAGCCCCAGCATTTT
TRBV30	TRBJ1-3	many	-	CALGPKGNTIYF	TGTGCCTTGGGACCTAAAGGAAACACCATATATTTT
TRBV29-1	TRBJ2-1	many	TRBD2	CSAGLARWNEQFF	TGCAGCGCGGGACTAGCGAGATGGAATGAGCAGTTCTTC
TRBV6-5	TRBJ1-1	many	-	CASIVIDPYEGNTEAFF	TGTGCCAGCATCGTAATAGACCCGTACGAGGGGAACACTGAAGCTTTCTTT
TRBV7-9	TRBJ2-5	many	-	CASSTLATPQETQYF	TGTGCCAGCAGCACATTGGCCACACCTCAAGAGACCCAGTACTTC
TRBV18	TRBJ2-2	many	-	CASSPPRGNTGELFF	TGTGCCAGCTCACCACCGAGGGGAAACACCGGGGAGCTGTTTTTT
TRBV23-1	TRBJ1-6	many	TRBD1	CASSHHDTGGASPLHF	TGCGCCAGCAGTCACCACGACACAGGGGGGGCTTCACCCCTCCACTTT
TRBV5-1	TRBJ2-1	many	TRBD2	CASSFSGSSSYNEQFF	TGCGCCAGCAGCTTTAGCGGGTCTAGCTCCTACAATGAGCAGTTCTTC
TRBV15	TRBJ2-7	many	-	CATSGGALGAEQYF	TGTGCCACCAGCGGAGGTGCTCTCGGAGCCGAGCAGTACTTC
TRBV20-1	TRBJ2-6	-	-	CSAMGPGANVLTF	TGCAGTGCTATGGGCCCTGGGGCCAACGTCCTGACTTTC
TRBV3-1	TRBJ2-7	many	-	CATRLTGAYEQYF	TGTGCCACCCGCCTCACAGGCGCCTACGAGCAGTACTTC
TRBV7-2	TRBJ2-7	many	-	CASSPRQGTYEQYF	TGTGCCAGCAGCCCCCGGCAGGGGACCTACGAGCAGTACTTC
TRBV12-3/TRBV12-4	TRBJ2-7	-	TRBD2	CASSLQAGSYEQYF	TGTGCCAGCAGTCTGCAAGCGGGATCATACGAGCAGTACTTC
TRBV7-9	TRBJ2-5	many	-	CAIIPAGGETQYF	TGTGCCATTATTCCCGCCGGCGGCGAGACCCAGTACTTC
TRBV5-1	TRBJ2-6	few	-	CASSVTLVSGANVLTF	TGCGCCAGCAGCGTCACGCTAGTGTCCGGGGCCAACGTCCTGACTTTC
TRBV7-8	TRBJ2-7	medium-sized	TRBD1	CASSLDRDRFYEQYF	TGTGCCAGCAGCTTAGACCGGGACAGGTTCTACGAGCAGTACTTC
TRBV20-1	TRBJ1-6	many	TRBD1	CSAYPGQGDSPLHF	TGCAGTGCTTACCCGGGACAGGGGGACTCACCCCTCCACTTT
TRBV12-3/TRBV12-4	TRBJ2-7	many	-	CASTWGFGEQYF	TGTGCCAGCACCTGGGGATTCGGCGAGCAGTACTTC
TRBV20-1	TRBJ1-1	many	-	CSARVPSLALNTEAFF	TGCAGTGCTAGAGTTCCCAGTCTTGCCCTTAACACTGAAGCTTTCTTT
TRBV5-1	TRBJ1-4	many	-	CASSPAPTTGGEKLFF	TGCGCCAGCAGCCCAGCCCCGACAACTGGGGGTGAAAAACTGTTTTTT
TRBV7-9	TRBJ2-7	many	-	CATGVGEQYF	TGTGCGACGGGTGTGGGAGAGCAGTACTTC
TRBV10-3	TRBJ1-1	many	-	CAISEYQLEAFF	TGTGCCATCAGTGAGTACCAACTTGAAGCTTTCTTT
TRBV20-1	TRBJ1-2	many	-	CSATTGFDNGYTF	TGCAGTGCTACAACAGGGTTTGATAATGGCTACACCTTC
TRBV7-2	TRBJ2-5	few	-	CASSPGGAAQYF	TGTGCCAGCAGCCCGGGGGGCGCGGCCCAGTACTTC
TRBV2	TRBJ2-7	many	-	CASRTGTFTTYEQYF	TGTGCCAGCAGAACCGGGACTTTTACAACCTACGAGCAGTACTTC
TRBV11-1	TRBJ2-5	many	TRBD2	CASSSPGGGNSPMETQYF	TGTGCCAGCAGCTCCCCTGGGGGGGGAAACTCCCCAATGGAGACCCAGTACTTC
TRBV5-5	TRBJ2-1	many	-	CASSLGGTANEQFF	TGTGCCAGCAGCTTGGGGGGGACGGCCAATGAGCAGTTCTTC
TRBV6-2/TRBV6-3	TRBJ1-2	-	-	CAIQRGSYGYTF	TGTGCCATCCAACGAGGCAGCTATGGCTACACCTTC
TRBV5-4	TRBJ2-2	many	TRBD1	CASSLGGTGHTGELFF	TGTGCCAGCAGCTTGGGAGGGACAGGGCACACCGGGGAGCTGTTTTTT
TRBV7-9	TRBJ1-4	many	TRBD1	CASSSIGGTVNEKLFF	TGTGCCAGCAGCTCAATCGGGGGGACAGTTAATGAAAAACTGTTTTTT
TRBV12-3/TRBV12-4	TRBJ2-4	many	-	CASSFSEVNIQYF	TGTGCCAGCAGTTTCTCGGAGGTGAACATTCAGTACTTC
TRBV5-1	TRBJ1-2	many	-	CASSSDSVYGYTF	TGCGCCAGCAGTTCAGACAGCGTCTATGGCTACACCTTC
TRBV18	TRBJ2-1	many	TRBD2	CASSRGLAGVVNEQFF	TGTGCCAGCTCACGCGGACTAGCGGGAGTGGTGAATGAGCAGTTCTTC
TRBV6-5	TRBJ1-3	many	-	CASSSVWPGRDTIYF	TGTGCCAGCAGTTCCGTCTGGCCTGGACGAGACACCATATATTTT
TRBV5-1	TRBJ2-2	many	-	CASSLLGDTGELFF	TGCGCCAGCAGCTTGCTAGGGGACACCGGGGAGCTGTTTTTT
TRBV4-2	TRBJ2-1	many	TRBD2	CASSPRSGGGLAGRYNEQFF	TGTGCCAGCAGCCCCCGATCCGGGGGCGGACTAGCGGGAAGATACAATGAGCAGTTCTTC
TRBV20-1	TRBJ2-1	medium-sized	-	CSASQGRFEQFF	TGCAGTGCTAGTCAGGGCCGCTTTGAGCAGTTCTTC
TRBV18	TRBJ2-6	-	-	CASSPPSAANVLTF	TGTGCCAGCTCCCCTCCTTCTGCGGCCAACGTCCTGACTTTC
TRBV10-3	TRBJ2-1	many	-	CAIRGVGVKYNEQFF	TGTGCCATCAGGGGGGTAGGGGTGAAGTACAATGAGCAGTTCTTC
TRBV11-2	TRBJ1-2	many	-	CASSSSAGSLSYGYTF	TGTGCCAGCAGCTCTTCCGCAGGGAGTTTGAGCTATGGCTACACCTTC
TRBV29-1	TRBJ2-4	few	TRBD1	CSVIPGTGGVIGKNIQYF	TGCAGCGTTATACCTGGGACAGGGGGCGTCATCGGCAAAAACATTCAGTACTTC
TRBV5-5	TRBJ2-4	few	-	CASSWAEKNIQYF	TGTGCCAGCAGTTGGGCAGAGAAAAACATTCAGTACTTC
TRBV20-1	TRBJ2-7	many	TRBD2	CSALKRERAYEQYF	TGCAGTGCTCTTAAGCGGGAGAGGGCCTACGAGCAGTACTTC
TRBV11-2	TRBJ2-3	many	-	CASTRPWGTDTQYF	TGTGCCAGCACCAGACCCTGGGGCACAGATACGCAGTATTTT
TRBV6-4	TRBJ1-6	many	-	CASSEFRGNSPLHF	TGTGCCAGCAGTGAATTCAGGGGCAATTCACCCCTCCACTTT
TRBV7-2	TRBJ2-3	many	-	CASSQDRDYTDTQYF	TGTGCCAGCAGTCAAGACAGAGACTACACAGATACGCAGTATTTT
TRBV6-2/TRBV6-3	TRBJ1-1	medium-sized	-	CASRGGQTEAFF	TGTGCCAGCAGAGGAGGGCAGACTGAAGCTTTCTTT
TRBV20-1	TRBJ2-7	many	TRBD2	CSATLAGGLYEQYF	TGCAGTGCAACTCTAGCGGGAGGCCTCTACGAGCAGTACTTC
TRBV29-1	TRBJ1-5	many	TRBD1	CSVAVQGSNQPQHF	TGCAGCGTGGCGGTACAGGGGAGCAATCAGCCCCAGCATTTT
TRBV7-9	TRBJ2-2	many	TRBD2	CASSLVPRLAGPANTGELFF	TGTGCCAGCAGCTTAGTCCCGAGACTAGCGGGACCAGCGAACACCGGGGAGCTGTTTTTT
TRBV28	TRBJ1-4	many	-	CASSFQRDRGEKLFF	TGTGCCAGCAGTTTCCAAAGGGACCGTGGTGAAAAACTGTTTTTT
TRBV15	TRBJ1-1	many	-	CATSRARATEAFF	TGTGCCACCAGCAGAGCCAGGGCCACTGAAGCTTTCTTT
TRBV10-3	TRBJ2-7	many	TRBD2	CAISEGLAGEYEQYF	TGTGCCATCAGTGAAGGGCTAGCGGGAGAGTACGAGCAGTACTTC
TRBV7-6	TRBJ2-7	many	-	CASSLALKAGEQYF	TGTGCCAGCAGCTTAGCTTTAAAGGCCGGCGAGCAGTACTTC